The 8 T cell receptor beta chains below come from one sample, sequenced in a study of Graves' ophthalmopathy and Graves' hyperthyroidism. Beta-chain TCR CDR3 regions were amplified from RNA transcripts. Second-round multiplex PCR came after a first-round RT-PCR that employed HTBI primers. TCRdb redid the calling of the multiplex PCR reads with MiXCR, one entry per CDR3 protein. The sample comprises roughly 380,000 distinct CDR3 sequences, over 15% of which are singletons, and 5.5% to 7% rests with the top ten. Specimen: peripheral blood. The receptor set was obtained from a woman younger than 30 with stable Graves' hyperthyroidism.

Many counts were recorded for this clonotype. This chain links TRBV6-1 with TRBJ2-5; D is perhaps TRBD1 (5 bases). Germline V gene sequence: CDR1 MNHNS, CDR2 SASEGT. V was clipped by 7 bases and J by 2 bases, with 11 bases between them. The CDR3 is 13 residues long. The CDR3 nucleotides are TGTGCCAGCACCTGGGCAGGGCAAGAGACCCAGTACTTC. It yields the protein CASTWAGQETQYF.

This clonotype was counted between two and nine times. V usage is TRBV20-1 and J usage is TRBJ2-7, with 15 bases fitting TRBD2. CDR3 size: 16 residues. In germline, CDR1 is DFQATT, CDR2 SNEGSKA (reference sequence). The V gene end was trimmed by 3 bases and the J gene end by 4 bases; junction bases not matched to a gene: 7. This CDR3 reads CSASGLAGGPGYEQYF. The CDR3, as DNA: TGCAGTGCTAGCGGACTAGCGGGGGGGCCTGGGTACGAGCAGTACTTC.

This clonotype was seen many times. The rearrangement uses TRBV19 and TRBJ1-1, with 8 bases lining up with TRBD1. This CDR3 has 15 amino acids. With V trimmed by 4 bases and J by 0 bases, 4 bases remained unmatched. Germline CDR1 and CDR2: LNHDA and SQIVND (reference sequence). The CDR3 DNA follows: TGTGCCAGTAGTACCCGGACAGGGATGAACACTGAAGCTTTCTTT. Residues: CASSTRTGMNTEAFF.

At least ten counts were recorded for this clonotype. The rearrangement uses TRBV2 and TRBJ2-7; D perhaps matches TRBD2 (6 bases). Deletions cut 8 bases from V and 3 bases from J, with 17 bases between. CDR3 length: 14 residues. Germline CDR1 SNHLY, CDR2 FYNNEI. The DNA of the CDR3 is TGTGCCAGCTATCAAGGGGACTTAAGCTACGAGCAGTACTTC. It translates to CASYQGDLSYEQYF.

This clonotype appeared many times. The chain recombines TRBV6-4 with TRBJ1-6; maybe TRBD1 (5 bases). In germline, CDR1 is MRHNA, CDR2 SNTAGT. V dropped 5 bases and J dropped 7 bases, with 18 bases sitting between them. The CDR3 length is 16 residues. The CDR3 reads CASSPTYRSRNSPLHF. CDR3 DNA: TGTGCCAGCAGTCCTACCTACAGGTCGCGAAATTCACCCCTCCACTTT.

This clonotype has ten or more counts. The genes are TRBV6-5 and TRBJ1-1; D gene uncertain. This CDR3 spans 15 amino acids. Trimming took 0 bases from V and 4 from J, leaving 12 bases between them. The germline V gene has CDR1 MNHEY and CDR2 SVGAGI. As DNA, the CDR3 is TGTGCCAGCAGTTACTCGTTCCCGGTGAGCACTGAAGCTTTCTTT. This translates into CASSYSFPVSTEAFF.

This chain links TRBV6-2 or TRBV6-3 with TRBJ2-7; 7 bases fit TRBD1. Germline values: CDR1 MNHEY, CDR2 SVGEGT. The CDR3 contains 14 residues. V trimming: 3 bases; J trimming: 3 bases; junction bases outside the gene matches: 5. Written as DNA, the CDR3 is TGTGCCAGCAGTTATGGGACAGCCGTCTACGAGCAGTACTTC. Amino acid sequence: CASSYGTAVYEQYF.

This clonotype was found many times. The J gene is TRBJ1-1, the V gene TRBV3-1, with D unresolved. Trimming took 0 bases from V and 2 from J, leaving 10 bases between them. The CDR3 totals 15 residues. The germline V gene has CDR1 LGHDT and CDR2 YNNKEL (reference sequence). The CDR3 DNA reads as TGTGCCAGCAGCCAAGATCTACACTACAACACTGAAGCTTTCTTT. It specifies CASSQDLHYNTEAFF.